This TCR beta chain appears in the sequencing data of a study of T cells in Graves' hyperthyroidism and ophthalmopathy. At least ten counts were recorded for this clonotype. From RNA transcripts, TCR beta CDR3 regions were amplified. Using the HTBI primer set, a first-round RT-PCR was run on the TCR CDR3. MiXCR was run by TCRdb on the multiplex PCR reads, yielding one entry per CDR3 protein. Here the sample spans fewer than 450,000 distinct CDR3 sequences, about 18% being singletons. Sample: blood. The TCR comes from a man aged 18 to 29 with Graves' ophthalmopathy.

The CDR3 spells CASRVGGGGARNEQFF. Written as DNA, the CDR3 is TGTGCCAGCAGAGTGGGGGGAGGGGGGGCCAGGAATGAGCAGTTCTTC. The genes are TRBV7-2 and TRBJ2-1; a possible D gene is TRBD2 (7 bases). Looked up from germline, CDR1 is SGHTA and CDR2 is FQGNSA. The CDR3 has 16 residues. The V gene lost 6 bases and the J gene lost 7 bases, with 22 bases spanning the gap.